The following is a T cell receptor beta chain sequence with its context. Its antigen remains unidentified. The source of the sample is a study of OX40 agonist ivuxolimab in advanced cancers. Study as a whole: Ivuxolimab is an agonistic anti-OX40 (CD134) antibody, and patients were treated with it. Patients got intravenous ivuxolimab at 0.01 to 10 mg/kg every 2 weeks. The study's findings and limits: Dose levels from 0.1 to 3.0 mg/kg saw CD4+ and CD8+ blood T cells expand clonally by week 6.

Germline CDR1 reads ENHRY; CDR2 reads SYGVKD. The ends lost 0 bases at V and 10 bases at J; junction bases unmatched: 5. The CDR3 is 13 residues long. Profiled with immunoSEQ multiplex PCR; TCRdb holds only in-frame clones, not every one. This table has some 62,000 clones, approximately 84% appearing once. This sequence joins TRBV10-3 and TRBJ1-2; 7 positions agree with TRBD1. The sample was CD4+ or CD8+ T cells sorted from blood, taken in a trial of the OX40 agonist ivuxolimab. This TCR came from an adult with an advanced solid tumor such as melanoma, head and neck, liver or kidney cancer. CDR3 nucleotides: TGTGCCATCAGTGAGTCGGGGACAGATTTCTACACCTTC. Its translation: CAISESGTDFYTF.